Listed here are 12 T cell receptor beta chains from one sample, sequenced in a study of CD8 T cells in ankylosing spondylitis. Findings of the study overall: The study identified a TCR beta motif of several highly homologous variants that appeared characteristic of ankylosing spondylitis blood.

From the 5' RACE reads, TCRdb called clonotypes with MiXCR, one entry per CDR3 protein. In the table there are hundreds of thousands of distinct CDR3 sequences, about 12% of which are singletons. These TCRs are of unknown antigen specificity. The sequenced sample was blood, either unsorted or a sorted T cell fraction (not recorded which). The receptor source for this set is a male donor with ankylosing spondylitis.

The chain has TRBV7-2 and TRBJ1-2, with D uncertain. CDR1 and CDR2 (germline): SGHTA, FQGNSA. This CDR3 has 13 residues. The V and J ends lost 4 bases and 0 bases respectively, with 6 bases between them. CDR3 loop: CASSWGSNYGYTF. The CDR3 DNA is TGTGCCAGCAGCTGGGGTTCTAACTATGGCTACACCTTC.

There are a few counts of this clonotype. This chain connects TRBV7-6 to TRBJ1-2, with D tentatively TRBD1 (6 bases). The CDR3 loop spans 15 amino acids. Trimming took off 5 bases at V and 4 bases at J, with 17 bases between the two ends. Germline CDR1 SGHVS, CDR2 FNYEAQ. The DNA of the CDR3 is TGTGCCAGCAGCCCTCAGGGTATGGGGGCCTATGGCTACACCTTC. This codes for CASSPQGMGAYGYTF.

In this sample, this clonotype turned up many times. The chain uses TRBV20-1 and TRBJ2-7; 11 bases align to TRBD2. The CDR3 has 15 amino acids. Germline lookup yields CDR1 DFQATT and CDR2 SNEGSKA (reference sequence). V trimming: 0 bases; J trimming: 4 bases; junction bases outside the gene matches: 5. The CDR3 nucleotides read TGCAGTGCTAGAGATTCACTAGCGGGAGCTTACGAGCAGTACTTC. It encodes CSARDSLAGAYEQYF.

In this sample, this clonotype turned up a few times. The CDR3 DNA sequence: TGTGCCAGCAGTGCCCAAGCTAACTATGGCTACACCTTC. It codes for CASSAQANYGYTF. The V gene is TRBV6-1, the J gene TRBJ1-2; D unresolved. Deletions cut 4 bases from V and 0 bases from J, with 6 bases between. The CDR3 spans 13 residues. Germline V CDR1 and CDR2: MNHNS, SASEGT.

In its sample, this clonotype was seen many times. The CDR3: CASSQERWNIQYF. The DNA for the CDR3 is TGTGCCAGCAGCCAAGAACGGTGGAACATTCAGTACTTC. The chain recombines TRBV4-2 with TRBJ2-4, with unresolved D. CDR1 and CDR2 (germline): LGHNA, YNFKEQ. The V end lost 0 bases, the J end lost 7 bases, and 7 bases lay between the germline ends. The CDR3 is 13 amino acids.

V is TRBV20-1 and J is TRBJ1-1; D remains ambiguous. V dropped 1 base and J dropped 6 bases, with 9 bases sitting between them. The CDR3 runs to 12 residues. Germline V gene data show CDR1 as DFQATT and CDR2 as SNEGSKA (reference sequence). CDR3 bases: TGCAGTGCTAGAGTGGATTACGCTGAAGCTTTCTTT. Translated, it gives CSARVDYAEAFF.

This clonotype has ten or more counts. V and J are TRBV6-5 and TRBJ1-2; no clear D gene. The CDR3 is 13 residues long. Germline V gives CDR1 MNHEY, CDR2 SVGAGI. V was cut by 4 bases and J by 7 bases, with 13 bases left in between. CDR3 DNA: TGTGCCAGCAGTTTCTCCCTACTGGGTGGCTACACCTTC. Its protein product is CASSFSLLGGYTF.

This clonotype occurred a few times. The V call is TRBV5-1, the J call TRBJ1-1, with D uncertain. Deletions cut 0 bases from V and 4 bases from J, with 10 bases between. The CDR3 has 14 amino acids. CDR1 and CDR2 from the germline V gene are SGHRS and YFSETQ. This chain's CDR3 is CASSLVAGTTEAFF. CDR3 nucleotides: TGCGCCAGCAGCTTGGTAGCGGGTACCACTGAAGCTTTCTTT.

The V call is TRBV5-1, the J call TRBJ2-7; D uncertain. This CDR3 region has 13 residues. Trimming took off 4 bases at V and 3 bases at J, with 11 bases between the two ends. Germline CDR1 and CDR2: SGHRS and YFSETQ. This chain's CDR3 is CASSTDPFYEQYF. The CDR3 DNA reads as TGCGCCAGCAGCACCGACCCGTTCTACGAGCAGTACTTC.

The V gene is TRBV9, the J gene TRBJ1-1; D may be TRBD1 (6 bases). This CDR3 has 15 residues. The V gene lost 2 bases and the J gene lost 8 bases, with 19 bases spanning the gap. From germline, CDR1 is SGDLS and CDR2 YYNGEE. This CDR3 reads CASSVTFELTGEAFF. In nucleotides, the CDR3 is TGTGCCAGCAGCGTGACCTTCGAGCTGACAGGAGAAGCTTTCTTT.

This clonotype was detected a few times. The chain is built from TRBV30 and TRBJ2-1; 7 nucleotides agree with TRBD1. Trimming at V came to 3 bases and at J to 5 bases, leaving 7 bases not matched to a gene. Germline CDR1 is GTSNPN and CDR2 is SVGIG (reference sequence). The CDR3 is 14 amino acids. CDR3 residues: CAWSPGTVNNEQFF. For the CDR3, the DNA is TGTGCCTGGAGCCCCGGGACAGTGAACAATGAGCAGTTCTTC.

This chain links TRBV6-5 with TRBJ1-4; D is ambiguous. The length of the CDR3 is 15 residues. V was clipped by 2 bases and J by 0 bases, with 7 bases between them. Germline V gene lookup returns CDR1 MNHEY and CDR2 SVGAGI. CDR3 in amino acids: CASSYVGTTNEKLFF. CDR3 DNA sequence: TGTGCCAGCAGTTACGTCGGTACAACTAATGAAAAACTGTTTTTT.